This TCR beta chain was observed in a study of T cells after yellow fever vaccination. TCRdb redid the calling of the 5' RACE reads with MiXCR, one entry per CDR3 protein. Of hundreds of thousands of distinct CDR3 sequences in the sample, over 9% were seen once. The CDR3 runs to 18 residues. With 3 bases clipped from V and 5 bases from J, the junction kept 16 bases outside the gene matches. CDR1 is DFQATT, CDR2 SNEGSKA, per germline (reference sequence). Notes on the study in general: Sorted repertoires could include abundant contaminating clonotypes from bulk cells.

Regarding this clonotype: The antigen is undetermined.

Sequences were derived from PBMCs, sampled on the day of the yellow fever booster vaccination. This chain connects TRBV20-1 to TRBJ2-5; 12 bases agree with TRBD2. The sequence came from a man younger than 45 who received the YFV17D yellow fever vaccine. The CDR3 loop reads CSARATSGSRAGIETQYF. CDR3 sequence (DNA): TGCAGTGCTAGGGCGACTAGCGGGAGCCGGGCCGGGATTGAGACCCAGTACTTC.